This TCR beta chain appears in the sequencing data of a study of CD8+ T cells in alopecia areata. Once RNA had been extracted, it was reverse transcribed into cDNA to act as the sequencing template. Here immunoSEQ multiplex PCR was the method, and the copy in TCRdb shows in-frame clones only, minus some. The sample includes 200,000 to 250,000 clones, 50% to 70% of them seen just once. V was trimmed by 5 bases and J by 9 bases, leaving 8 bases between them. This CDR3 has 11 residues. CDR1 and CDR2 from the germline V gene are SEHNR and FQNEAQ (reference sequence). Only one count was recorded for this clone.

The chain couples TRBV7-9 to TRBJ2-1; D remains ambiguous. The sequence derives from a human donor with alopecia areata. Sequenced material: CD4+ T cells sorted from blood, taken at week 0. In nucleotides, the CDR3 is TGTGCCAGCAGCACGACTTTTGAGCAGTTCTTC. It specifies CASSTTFEQFF. Based on the CDR3 plus reference TRBV7-9 and TRBJ2-1, the full variable domain is DTGVSQNPRHKITKRGQNVTFRCDPISEHNRLYWYRQTLGQGPEFLTYFQNEAQLEKSRLLSDRFSAERPKGSFSTLEIQRTEQGDSAMYLCASSTTFEQFFGPGTRLTVL.